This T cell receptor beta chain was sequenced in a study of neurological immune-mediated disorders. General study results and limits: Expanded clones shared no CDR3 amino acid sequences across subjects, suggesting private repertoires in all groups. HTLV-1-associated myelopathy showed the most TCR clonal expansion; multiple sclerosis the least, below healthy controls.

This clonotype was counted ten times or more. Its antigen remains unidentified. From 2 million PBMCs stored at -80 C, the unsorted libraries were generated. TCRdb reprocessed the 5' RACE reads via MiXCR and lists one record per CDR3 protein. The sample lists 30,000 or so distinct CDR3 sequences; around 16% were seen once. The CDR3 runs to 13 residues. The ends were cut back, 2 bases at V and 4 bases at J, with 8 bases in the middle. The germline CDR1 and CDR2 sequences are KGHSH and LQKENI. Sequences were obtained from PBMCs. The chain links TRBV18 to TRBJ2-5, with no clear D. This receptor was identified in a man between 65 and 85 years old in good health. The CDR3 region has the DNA TGTGCCAGCTCACCAAGTTTTGTAGAGACCCAGTACTTC. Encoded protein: CASSPSFVETQYF.